This passage covers 18 T cell receptor beta chains from one sample sequenced in a study of shared clonotypes between healthy human individuals. The assay was immunoSEQ multiplex PCR, and TCRdb's table has in-frame clones only and misses some. The sample carries over 2 million clones, roughly 92% recorded once. The sequencing input was naive CD4+ T cells from PBMCs. Sample subset: CD45RA+ positively selected. The receptors originated from a man aged 18 to 30 in good health. Some clones in this sample may be carry-over from other donors' samples.

The gene calls are TRBV9 and TRBJ2-1; 8 positions agree with TRBD1. Looked up from germline, CDR1 is SGDLS and CDR2 is YYNGEE. The CDR3 covers 15 residues. J was trimmed by 1 base and V by 2 bases; bases with no gene match: 2. DNA for the CDR3: TGTGCCAGCAGCGTGCAGGGGGCTTCCTACAATGAGCAGTTCTTC. It specifies CASSVQGASYNEQFF.

V and J are TRBV2 and TRBJ2-7; 8 bases map to TRBD2. The CDR3 loop spans 14 amino acids. Germline CDR1 and CDR2: SNHLY and FYNNEI. After removal of 4 bases from V and 4 bases from J, the junction contained 6 bases not matched to a gene. The CDR3 nucleotides read TGTGCCAGCAGTGTTCAGCGGGAGAGGTACGAGCAGTACTTC. Translated: CASSVQRERYEQYF.

CDR3 coding DNA: TGCGCCAGCAGCCGAAGCGCTACCTACCAAGAGACCCAGTACTTC. Translated: CASSRSATYQETQYF. The chain joins TRBV4-1 to TRBJ2-5, with D hard to call. Germline-derived CDR1 and CDR2 are MGHRA and YSYEKL. V dropped 4 bases and J dropped 0 bases, with 12 bases sitting between them. The CDR3 spans 15 residues.

The genes are TRBV7-6 and TRBJ2-2; 13 bases fit TRBD2. CDR3 length: 15 amino acids. Germline V lookup: CDR1 SGHVS, CDR2 FNYEAQ. V was clipped by 5 bases and J by 7 bases; unmatched bases: 4. The CDR3 DNA follows: TGTGCCAGCAGCGCCGGACTAGCGGGAGTCGGGGAGCTGTTTTTT. This codes for CASSAGLAGVGELFF. The variable domain in full, with the rest retrieved from reference TRBV7-6 and TRBJ2-2, is GAGVSQSPRYKVTKRGQDVALRCDPISGHVSLYWYRQALGQGPEFLTYFNYEAQQDKSGLPNDRFSAERPEGSISTLTIQRTEQRDSAMYRCASSAGLAGVGELFFGEGSRLTVL.

The chain has TRBV7-6 and TRBJ2-7, with TRBD2 matching 7 bases. V was clipped by 2 bases and J by 2 bases; unmatched bases: 12. Per germline, CDR1 SGHVS and CDR2 FNYEAQ. CDR3 size: 17 residues. The CDR3 sequence: CASSLRSGRESAYEQYF. As DNA, the CDR3 is TGTGCCAGCAGCTTACGATCCGGGCGGGAGTCAGCCTACGAGCAGTACTTC.

The chain recombines TRBV2 with TRBJ2-3; the D is unclear. V was pared by 6 bases and J by 8 bases, with 18 bases between. Germline V gives CDR1 SNHLY, CDR2 FYNNEI. There are 14 residues in the CDR3. The CDR3 nucleotides read TGTGCCAGCAGGATTCTGGGATTCGCTGGTACGCAGTATTTT. This translates into CASRILGFAGTQYF.

The genes are TRBV19 and TRBJ1-1, with TRBD1 matching 8 bases. Trimming cost V 6 bases and J 4 bases; bases outside gene matches: 7. Germline V gives CDR1 LNHDA, CDR2 SQIVND (reference sequence). The CDR3 loop spans 14 amino acids. Here the CDR3 reads CASSDRGVSTEAFF. DNA of the CDR3: TGTGCCAGTAGCGACAGGGGAGTTTCCACTGAAGCTTTCTTT.

V usage is TRBV7-9 and J usage is TRBJ2-2, with 8 positions matching TRBD2. CDR3 length: 16 amino acids. V lost 7 bases to trimming and J lost 4 bases; unmatched junction nucleotides: 11. Per germline, CDR1 SEHNR and CDR2 FQNEAQ (reference sequence). CDR3 in DNA: TGTGCCAGCAAGGCTTACGCGGGAGGCAGCACCGGGGAGCTGTTTTTT. Protein: CASKAYAGGSTGELFF.

CDR3 bases: TGTGCCAGCAGCACCTGGACAGGGGGAACCTACGAGCAGTACTTC. This sequence encodes CASSTWTGGTYEQYF. The chain is built from TRBV11-3 and TRBJ2-7, with TRBD1 matching 10 bases. Germline CDR1 and CDR2: SGHNT and YENEEA. V trimming: 5 bases; J trimming: 2 bases; junction bases outside the gene matches: 6. The CDR3 contains 15 residues. Full variable domain (remainder filled in from reference TRBV11-3 and TRBJ2-7): EAGVVQSPRYKIIEKKQPVAFWCNPISGHNTLYWYLQNLGQGPELLIRYENEEAVDDSQLPKDRFSAERLKGVDSTLKIQPAELGDSAVYLCASSTWTGGTYEQYFGPGTRLTVT.

J is TRBJ1-1 and V is TRBV11-2, with D unresolved. With 3 bases removed from V and 4 bases from J, the gap between germline ends came to 3 bases. CDR3 size: 11 residues. The germline V gene has CDR1 SGHAT and CDR2 FQNNGV. CDR3 loop: CASSFGTEAFF. In DNA form, the CDR3 reads TGTGCCAGCAGCTTTGGCACTGAAGCTTTCTTT.

The V and J genes are TRBV27 and TRBJ2-7; 12 nucleotides align to TRBD1. J lost 2 bases, V lost 5 bases, and 10 bases had no gene match. Germline V gene data show CDR1 as MNHEY and CDR2 as SMNVEV (reference sequence). The CDR3 runs 17 residues. The CDR3 region is CASSPGTGGRGTYEQYF. As DNA, the CDR3 is TGTGCCAGCAGTCCCGGGACAGGGGGCCGAGGGACCTACGAGCAGTACTTC.

This clone was picked up one time. DNA of the CDR3: TGTGCCAGCAGCGTAAGGGGGGCGGGAGGAGAAAAACTGTTTTTT. It yields the protein CASSVRGAGGEKLFF. The chain combines TRBV9 with TRBJ1-4; tentatively, D is TRBD1 (6 bases). Germline values: CDR1 SGDLS, CDR2 YYNGEE. This CDR3 spans 15 amino acids. Trimming shortened V by 1 base and J by 8 bases, and 15 bases separated the two germline ends.

In this sample, this clone turned up once. This sample also contains other DNA sequences that code for the same CDR3. The genes are TRBV5-1 and TRBJ2-7; the match to TRBD2 covers 12 bases. The CDR3 covers 15 residues. After removal of 4 bases from V and 1 base from J, the junction contained 3 bases not matched to a gene. CDR1 is SGHRS and CDR2 is YFSETQ in the germline V gene. The CDR3 is CASSRLAGVSYEQYF. The CDR3 DNA sequence: TGCGCCAGCAGCCGACTAGCGGGGGTGTCCTACGAGCAGTACTTC.

The CDR3 sequence: CASSSHQGSYEQYF. CDR3 DNA sequence: TGCGCCAGCAGCTCTCATCAGGGGTCCTACGAGCAGTACTTC. The genes are TRBV5-1 and TRBJ2-7; perhaps TRBD1 as D (6 bases). Germline CDR1 SGHRS, CDR2 YFSETQ. V lost 3 bases and J lost 1, with 11 bases in between. The CDR3 runs 14 residues.

This clone was observed a few times. This chain links TRBV2 with TRBJ2-7; TRBD2 matches at 11 bases. The CDR3 length is 13 residues. CDR1 and CDR2 from the germline V gene are SNHLY and FYNNEI. The ends lost 6 bases at V and 3 bases at J; junction bases unmatched: 1. CDR3 loop: CASRGLADYEQYF. In DNA, the CDR3 is TGTGCCAGCAGGGGACTAGCGGACTACGAGCAGTACTTC.

The V and J genes are TRBV30 and TRBJ1-1; D may be TRBD1 (6 bases). CDR3 length equals 13 residues. The V end was cut by 0 bases, the J end by 11 bases, with 16 bases between. Per germline, CDR1 GTSNPN and CDR2 SVGIG (reference sequence). The CDR3 nucleotides are TGTGCCTGGAGTGTACCGCTGGGGGCGAGGGCTTTCTTT. Amino acid sequence: CAWSVPLGARAFF.

V gene TRBV15 combines with J gene TRBJ2-7; D tentatively fits TRBD1 or TRBD2 (5 bases each). The length of the CDR3 is 15 residues. Trimming cost V 8 bases and J 2 bases, with 19 bases left between them. From germline, CDR1 is LNHNV and CDR2 YYDKDF (reference sequence). Written as DNA, the CDR3 is TGTGCCACCTCGGGGCGGCAGGGCTACACCTACGAGCAGTACTTC. It codes for CATSGRQGYTYEQYF.

CDR3 coding DNA: TGCGCCAGCAGCTTGGTTTCGGGGACAGGACTGGGTACAGGCTACACCTTC. It codes for CASSLVSGTGLGTGYTF. V and J are TRBV5-1 and TRBJ1-2, with 8 bases identical to TRBD1. The junction had 15 bases not matched to a gene; V was cut back by 0 bases and J by 8 bases. Germline CDR1 is SGHRS and CDR2 is YFSETQ. The CDR3 extends over 17 amino acids.